One sample yielded the 3 T cell receptor beta chains listed below, sequenced in a study of identical twins. MiXCR, applied by TCRdb to the 5' RACE reads, yields one record per CDR3 protein. The sample lists a few hundred thousand distinct CDR3 sequences; roughly 9% were seen once. The sequenced material came from naive T cells sorted from blood. These receptors came from a woman aged 50 to 60 in good health.

This clonotype was seen a few times. The chain has TRBV6-6 and TRBJ2-4; D unclear. The CDR3 length is 12 residues. V was clipped by 7 bases and J by 5 bases, with 9 bases between them. The germline V gene has CDR1 MNHNY and CDR2 SVGAGI (reference sequence). The CDR3 region is CASIGGQNIQYF. CDR3 sequence (DNA): TGTGCCAGCATAGGTGGGCAAAACATTCAGTACTTC.

The V call is TRBV7-9, the J call TRBJ2-5; D possibly corresponds to TRBD1 (5 bases). Trimming shortened V by 1 base and J by 5 bases, and 14 bases separated the two germline ends. The CDR3 runs 15 residues. The germline V gene encodes CDR1 SEHNR and CDR2 FQNEAQ (reference sequence). The DNA of the CDR3 is TGTGCCAGCAGCTTAGAGGCCAGGGCCTGGGAGACCCAGTACTTC. Its translation is CASSLEARAWETQYF.

V is TRBV9 and J is TRBJ2-1, with D possibly matching TRBD1 (5 bases). Trimming removed 7 bases at V and 10 bases at J, with 9 bases between. CDR3 length equals 10 residues. Germline-derived CDR1 and CDR2 are SGDLS and YYNGEE. The CDR3 DNA is TGTGCCAGCGGACAATCAGAGCAGTTCTTC. Translation: CASGQSEQFF.